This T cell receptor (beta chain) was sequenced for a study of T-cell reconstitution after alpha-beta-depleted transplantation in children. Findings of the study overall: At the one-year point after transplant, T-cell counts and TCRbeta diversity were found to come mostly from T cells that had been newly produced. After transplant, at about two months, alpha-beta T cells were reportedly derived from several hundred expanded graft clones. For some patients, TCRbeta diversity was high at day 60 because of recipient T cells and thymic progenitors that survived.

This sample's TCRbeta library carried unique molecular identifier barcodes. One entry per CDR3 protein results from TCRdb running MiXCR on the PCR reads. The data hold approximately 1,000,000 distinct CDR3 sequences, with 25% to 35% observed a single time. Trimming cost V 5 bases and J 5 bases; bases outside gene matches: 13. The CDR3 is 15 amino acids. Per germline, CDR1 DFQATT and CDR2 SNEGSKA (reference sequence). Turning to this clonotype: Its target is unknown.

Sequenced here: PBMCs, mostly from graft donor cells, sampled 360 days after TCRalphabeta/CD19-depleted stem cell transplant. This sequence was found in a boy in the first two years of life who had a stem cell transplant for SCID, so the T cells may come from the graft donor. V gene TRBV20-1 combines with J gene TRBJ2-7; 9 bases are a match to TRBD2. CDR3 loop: CSAVRPGLALDEQYF. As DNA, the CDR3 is TGCAGTGCTGTCAGACCGGGACTAGCTCTTGACGAGCAGTACTTC.